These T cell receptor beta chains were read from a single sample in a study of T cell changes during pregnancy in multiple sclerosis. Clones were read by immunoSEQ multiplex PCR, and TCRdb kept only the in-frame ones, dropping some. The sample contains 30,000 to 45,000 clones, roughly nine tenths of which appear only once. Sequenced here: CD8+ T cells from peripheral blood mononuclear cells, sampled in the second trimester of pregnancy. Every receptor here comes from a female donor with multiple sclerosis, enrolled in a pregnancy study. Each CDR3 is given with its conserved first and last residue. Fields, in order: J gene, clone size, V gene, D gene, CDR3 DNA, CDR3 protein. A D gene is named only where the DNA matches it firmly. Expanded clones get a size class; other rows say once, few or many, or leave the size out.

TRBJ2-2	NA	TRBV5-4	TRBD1	TGTGCCAGCACCTTAACAGGGGGCAGTGTCACCGGGGAGCTGTTTTTT	CASTLTGGSVTGELFF
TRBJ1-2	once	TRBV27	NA	TGTGCCAGCAATTTATTGGGGGAGGGACCCGGCTACACCTTC	CASNLLGEGPGYTF
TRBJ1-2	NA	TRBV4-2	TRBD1	TGTGCCAGCAGCCTCCAGGGACAGCCAAATGGCTACACCTTC	CASSLQGQPNGYTF
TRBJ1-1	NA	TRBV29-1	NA	TGCAGCGTTAAAAAAGACAGTTCCCCTGAAGCTTTCTTT	CSVKKDSSPEAFF
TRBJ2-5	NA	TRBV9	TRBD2	TGTGCCAGCAGCTCCGGGACTAGCGGACAAGAGACCCAGTACTTC	CASSSGTSGQETQYF
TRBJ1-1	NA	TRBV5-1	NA	TGCGCCAGCAGCGTTCTTGTACAGGATGAAGCTTTCTTT	CASSVLVQDEAFF
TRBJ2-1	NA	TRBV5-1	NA	TGCGCCAGCAGCTTGGAGTACCCAGCGGGCAGGAATGAGCAGTTCTTC	CASSLEYPAGRNEQFF
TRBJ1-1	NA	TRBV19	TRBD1	TGTGCCAGTAGTGGAGGACAGGGACCCACTGAAGCTTTCTTT	CASSGGQGPTEAFF
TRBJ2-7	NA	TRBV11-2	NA	TGTGCCAGCAGCCCTACAGGAGACGAGCAGTACTTC	CASSPTGDEQYF
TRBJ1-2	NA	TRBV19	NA	TGTGCCAGTAGTATAATGGACAGAAGCTATGGCTACACCTTC	CASSIMDRSYGYTF
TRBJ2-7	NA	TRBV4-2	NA	TGTGCCAGCAGCCGTAGCTCCTACGAGCAGTACTTC	CASSRSSYEQYF
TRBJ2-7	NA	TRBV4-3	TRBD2	TGCGCCAGCAGCCAAGATATTAATCTAGCGGGGCTATCCTACGAGCAGTACTTC	CASSQDINLAGLSYEQYF
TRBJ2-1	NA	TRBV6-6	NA	TGTGCCAGCCACAAGGGGGGGCACTCACATGAGCAGTTCTTC	CASHKGGHSHEQFF
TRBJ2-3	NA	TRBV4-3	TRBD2	TGCGCCAGCAGCCAAGATTCCCCCGGGGGGAGCACAGATACGCAGTATTTT	CASSQDSPGGSTDTQYF
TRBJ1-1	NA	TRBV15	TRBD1	TGTGCCACCAGCAGAGATCACGGGGACAGACCCACTGAAGCTTTCTTT	CATSRDHGDRPTEAFF